Listed below are T cell receptor beta chains from one sample, sequenced in a study of blood T cell repertoires in COVID-19. TCRdb's table, derived via immunoSEQ multiplex PCR, lists solely in-frame clones and lacks some. Of more than 55,000 clones in the sample, 80% to 90% were seen once. Input material: peripheral blood. These receptors originate from a woman between 55 and 75 years old with COVID-19, enrolled during active disease. Both conserved end residues are part of each CDR3. D genes are given only for firm matches. Some rows mark clone size as missing; the rest say once, few, many or name a class of expanded clone.

j_call: TRBJ1-6
v_call: TRBV6-5
d_call: TRBD1
clone_size: .
cdr3_nt: TGTGCCAGCACCCAAAGGGGGCAATTTTCACCCCTCCACTTT
cdr3_aa: CASTQRGQFSPLHF

j_call: TRBJ2-7
v_call: TRBV7-9
d_call: TRBD2
clone_size: once
cdr3_nt: TGTGCCAGCAGCTTAGGACTAGCGGGAGGAGGGGAGCAGTACTTC
cdr3_aa: CASSLGLAGGGEQYF

j_call: TRBJ1-1
v_call: TRBV6-5
d_call: .
clone_size: .
cdr3_nt: TGTGCCAGCAACTCAGGGACTGAAGCTTTCTTT
cdr3_aa: CASNSGTEAFF

j_call: TRBJ2-7
v_call: TRBV4-1
d_call: TRBD2
clone_size: .
cdr3_nt: TGCGCCAGCAGCCAAACCGGGACTAGCGGGAGGCCGGACCATTACGAGCAGTACTTC
cdr3_aa: CASSQTGTSGRPDHYEQYF

j_call: TRBJ2-3
v_call: TRBV5-1
d_call: TRBD2
clone_size: once
cdr3_nt: TGCGCCAGCAGCTTCCCTCCACCCGATCTAGCGGCCACAGATACGCAGTATTTT
cdr3_aa: CASSFPPPDLAATDTQYF

j_call: TRBJ1-4
v_call: TRBV4-2
d_call: TRBD1
clone_size: once
cdr3_nt: TGTGCCAGCAGCCATCCGGGACAGGGGGATGAAAAACTGTTTTTT
cdr3_aa: CASSHPGQGDEKLFF

j_call: TRBJ2-7
v_call: TRBV27
d_call: TRBD1
clone_size: .
cdr3_nt: TGTGCCAGCAGCTCACAGGGGGACGAGCAGTACTTC
cdr3_aa: CASSSQGDEQYF

j_call: TRBJ1-2
v_call: TRBV28
d_call: TRBD1
clone_size: .
cdr3_nt: TGTGCCAGCAGAACGAACTACAGGGGGTACGACTATGGCTACACCTTC
cdr3_aa: CASRTNYRGYDYGYTF

j_call: TRBJ1-4
v_call: TRBV30
d_call: .
clone_size: .
cdr3_nt: TGTGCCCGATCTATTGGGGGCGAAAAACTGTTTTTT
cdr3_aa: CARSIGGEKLFF

j_call: TRBJ2-2
v_call: TRBV6-2/TRBV6-3
d_call: .
clone_size: .
cdr3_nt: TGTGCCAGCACCCCTTACGGGACTCAGAACACCGGGGAGCTGTTTTTT
cdr3_aa: CASTPYGTQNTGELFF

j_call: TRBJ2-7
v_call: TRBV7-2
d_call: TRBD2
clone_size: once
cdr3_nt: TGTGCCAGCAGCTTAGACCCGACTAGCGGGAGTAGTTACGAGCAGTACTTC
cdr3_aa: CASSLDPTSGSSYEQYF

j_call: TRBJ2-7
v_call: TRBV6-5
d_call: TRBD1
clone_size: .
cdr3_nt: TGTGCCAGCACCGGGACAGGCCCCTACGAGCAGTACTTC
cdr3_aa: CASTGTGPYEQYF

j_call: TRBJ2-1
v_call: TRBV6-6
d_call: TRBD2
clone_size: .
cdr3_nt: TGTGCCAGCAGTCTCTTTAGCGGGAGGAACTCCTACAATGAGCAGTTCTTC
cdr3_aa: CASSLFSGRNSYNEQFF

j_call: TRBJ2-7
v_call: TRBV11-2
d_call: TRBD2
clone_size: once
cdr3_nt: TGTGCCAGCAGCTTAGGTTGGACTAGCGGTTACGAGCAGTACTTC
cdr3_aa: CASSLGWTSGYEQYF

j_call: TRBJ2-2
v_call: TRBV7-3
d_call: .
clone_size: .
cdr3_nt: TGTGCCAGCAGCTCCCAGCGGAACACCGGGGAGCTGTTTTTT
cdr3_aa: CASSSQRNTGELFF

j_call: TRBJ2-2
v_call: TRBV10-3
d_call: .
clone_size: .
cdr3_nt: TGTGCCATCAGTGAGGACATGAACACCGGGGAGCTGTTTTTT
cdr3_aa: CAISEDMNTGELFF

j_call: TRBJ2-7
v_call: TRBV30
d_call: TRBD1
clone_size: .
cdr3_nt: TGTGCCTGGAGTGGGACAGGGGGCAAGCAGTACTTC
cdr3_aa: CAWSGTGGKQYF

j_call: TRBJ2-3
v_call: TRBV27
d_call: .
clone_size: .
cdr3_nt: TGTGCCAGCAGCCCGCGCACGGGAAGTCTAGATACGCAGTATTTT
cdr3_aa: CASSPRTGSLDTQYF

j_call: TRBJ1-1
v_call: TRBV19
d_call: TRBD1
clone_size: .
cdr3_nt: TGTGCCATTAACAGGGGCCCCAACACTGAAGCTTTCTTT
cdr3_aa: CAINRGPNTEAFF

j_call: TRBJ2-7
v_call: TRBV9
d_call: TRBD2
clone_size: .
cdr3_nt: TGTGCCAGCAGCGGTAGCGGGAGAGTAGACGAGCAGTACTTC
cdr3_aa: CASSGSGRVDEQYF

j_call: TRBJ2-1
v_call: TRBV6-5
d_call: TRBD2
clone_size: .
cdr3_nt: TGTGCCAGCAGTCGGACTAGCGGATACAATGAGCAGTTCTTC
cdr3_aa: CASSRTSGYNEQFF